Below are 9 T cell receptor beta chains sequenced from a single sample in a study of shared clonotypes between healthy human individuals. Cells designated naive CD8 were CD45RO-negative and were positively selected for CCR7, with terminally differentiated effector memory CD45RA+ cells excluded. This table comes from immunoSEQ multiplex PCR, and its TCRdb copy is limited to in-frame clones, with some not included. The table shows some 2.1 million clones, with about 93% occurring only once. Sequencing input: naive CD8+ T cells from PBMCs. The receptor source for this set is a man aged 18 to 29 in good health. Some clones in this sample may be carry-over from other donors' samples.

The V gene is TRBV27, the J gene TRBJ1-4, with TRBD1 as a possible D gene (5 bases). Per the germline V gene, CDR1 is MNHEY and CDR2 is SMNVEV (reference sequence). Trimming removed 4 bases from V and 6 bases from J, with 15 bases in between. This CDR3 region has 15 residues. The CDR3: CASSSQGSDYEKLFF. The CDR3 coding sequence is TGTGCCAGCAGTTCCCAGGGCAGTGATTATGAAAAACTGTTTTTT.

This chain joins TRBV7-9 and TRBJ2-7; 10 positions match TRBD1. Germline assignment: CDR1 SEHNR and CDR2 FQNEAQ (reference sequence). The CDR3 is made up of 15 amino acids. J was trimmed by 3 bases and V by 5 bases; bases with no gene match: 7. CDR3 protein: CASSDGQGGNYEQYF. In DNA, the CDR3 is TGTGCCAGCAGCGACGGACAGGGGGGGAACTACGAGCAGTACTTC.

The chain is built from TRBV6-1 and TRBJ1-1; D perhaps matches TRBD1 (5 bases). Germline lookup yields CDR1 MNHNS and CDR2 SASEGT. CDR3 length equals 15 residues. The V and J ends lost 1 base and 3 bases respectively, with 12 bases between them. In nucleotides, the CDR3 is TGTGCCAGCAGTGAAGGATCGCTGGGGGACACTGAAGCTTTCTTT. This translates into CASSEGSLGDTEAFF.

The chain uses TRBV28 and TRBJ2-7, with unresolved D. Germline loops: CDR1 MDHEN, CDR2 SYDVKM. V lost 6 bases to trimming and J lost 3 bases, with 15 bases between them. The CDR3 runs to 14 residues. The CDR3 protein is CASSHHRSHYEQYF. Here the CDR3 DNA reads TGTGCCAGCAGCCACCACCGATCTCACTACGAGCAGTACTTC. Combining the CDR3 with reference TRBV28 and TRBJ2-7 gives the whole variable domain DVKVTQSSRYLVKRTGEKVFLECVQDMDHENMFWYRQDPGLGLRLIYFSYDVKMKEKGDIPEGYSVSREKKERFSLILESASTNQTSMYLCASSHHRSHYEQYFGPGTRLTVT.

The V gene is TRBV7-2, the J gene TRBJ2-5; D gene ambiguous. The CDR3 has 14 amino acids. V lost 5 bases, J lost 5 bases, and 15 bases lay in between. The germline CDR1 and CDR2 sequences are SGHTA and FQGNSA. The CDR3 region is CASSLPPLRETQYF. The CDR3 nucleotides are TGTGCCAGCAGCCTCCCCCCCCTCCGGGAGACCCAGTACTTC. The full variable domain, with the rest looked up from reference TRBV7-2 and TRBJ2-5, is GAGVSQSPSNKVTEKGKDVELRCDPISGHTALYWYRQSLGQGLEFLIYFQGNSAPDKSGLPSDRFSAERTGGSVSTLTIQRTQQEDSAVYLCASSLPPLRETQYFGPGTRLLVL.

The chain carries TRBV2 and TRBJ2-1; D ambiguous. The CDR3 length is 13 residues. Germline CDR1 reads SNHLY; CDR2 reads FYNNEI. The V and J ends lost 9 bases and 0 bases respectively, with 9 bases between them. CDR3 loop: CARALGSYNEQFF. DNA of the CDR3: TGTGCCAGGGCCCTGGGCTCCTACAATGAGCAGTTCTTC.

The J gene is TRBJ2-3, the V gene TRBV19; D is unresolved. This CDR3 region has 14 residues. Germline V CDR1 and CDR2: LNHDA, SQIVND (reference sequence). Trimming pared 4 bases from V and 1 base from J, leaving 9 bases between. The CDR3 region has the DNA TGTGCCAGTAGTAAGTACACCGGCACAGATACGCAGTATTTT. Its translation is CASSKYTGTDTQYF.

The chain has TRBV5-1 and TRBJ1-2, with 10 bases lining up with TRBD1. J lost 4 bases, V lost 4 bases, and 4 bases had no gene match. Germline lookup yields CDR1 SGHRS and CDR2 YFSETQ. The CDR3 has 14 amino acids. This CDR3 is CASSVTGGFYGYTF. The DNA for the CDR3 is TGCGCCAGCAGCGTGACAGGGGGCTTCTATGGCTACACCTTC.

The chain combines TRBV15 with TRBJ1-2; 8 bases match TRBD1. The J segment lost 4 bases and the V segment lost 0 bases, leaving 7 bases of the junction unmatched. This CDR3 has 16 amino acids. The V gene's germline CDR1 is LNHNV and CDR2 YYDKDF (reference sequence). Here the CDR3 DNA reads TGTGCCACCAGCAGAGATTCCGGGACAGGAGGCTATGGCTACACCTTC. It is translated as CATSRDSGTGGYGYTF.